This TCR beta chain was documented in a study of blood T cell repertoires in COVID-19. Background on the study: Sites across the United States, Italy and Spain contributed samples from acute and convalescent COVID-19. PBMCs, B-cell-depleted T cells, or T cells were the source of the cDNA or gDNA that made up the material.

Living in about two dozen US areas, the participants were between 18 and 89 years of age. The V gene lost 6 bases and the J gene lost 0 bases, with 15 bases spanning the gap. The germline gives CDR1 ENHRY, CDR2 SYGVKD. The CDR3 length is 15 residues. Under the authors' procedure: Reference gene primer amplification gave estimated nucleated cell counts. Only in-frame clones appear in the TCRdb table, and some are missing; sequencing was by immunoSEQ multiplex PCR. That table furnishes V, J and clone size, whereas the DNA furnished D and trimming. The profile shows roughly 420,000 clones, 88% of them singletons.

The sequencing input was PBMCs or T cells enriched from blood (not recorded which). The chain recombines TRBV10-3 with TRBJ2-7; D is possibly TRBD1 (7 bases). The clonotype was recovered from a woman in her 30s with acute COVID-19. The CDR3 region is CAIRDTGDFSYEQYF. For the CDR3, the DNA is TGTGCCATCAGAGATACAGGGGACTTCTCCTACGAGCAGTACTTC.